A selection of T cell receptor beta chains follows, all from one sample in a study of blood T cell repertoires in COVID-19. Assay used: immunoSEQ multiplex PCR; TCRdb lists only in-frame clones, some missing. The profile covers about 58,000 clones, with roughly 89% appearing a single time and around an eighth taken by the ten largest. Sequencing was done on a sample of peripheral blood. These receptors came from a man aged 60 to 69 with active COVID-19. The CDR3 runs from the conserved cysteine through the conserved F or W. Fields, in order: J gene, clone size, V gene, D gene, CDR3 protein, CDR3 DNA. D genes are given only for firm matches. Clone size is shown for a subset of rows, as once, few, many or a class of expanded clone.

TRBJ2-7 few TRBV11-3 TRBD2 CASSLSPGLAVSYEQYF TGTGCCAGCAGCTTATCTCCGGGACTAGCGGTTTCCTACGAGCAGTACTTC
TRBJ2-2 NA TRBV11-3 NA CASSRGARYTGELFF TGTGCCAGCAGCCGTGGGGCGAGATACACCGGGGAGCTGTTTTTT
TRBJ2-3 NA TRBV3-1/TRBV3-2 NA CASSQDRHQYTDTQYF TGTGCCAGCAGCCAAGATCGACACCAGTACACAGATACGCAGTATTTT
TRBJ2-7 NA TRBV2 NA CASSAIIGQQDEQYF TGTGCCAGCAGTGCTATTATTGGACAGCAAGACGAGCAGTACTTC
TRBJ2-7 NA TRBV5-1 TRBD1 CASSLGSGTGRSEQYF TGCGCCAGCAGCTTGGGATCTGGGACAGGACGATCCGAGCAGTACTTC
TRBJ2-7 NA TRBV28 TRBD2 CASSLSAWTSGRASYEQYF TGTGCCAGCAGTTTGTCGGCCTGGACTAGCGGGAGGGCCTCCTACGAGCAGTACTTC
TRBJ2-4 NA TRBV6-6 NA CASSEKNIQYF TGTGCCAGCAGCGAGAAAAACATTCAGTACTTC
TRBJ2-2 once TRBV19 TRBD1 CASSIKGTGNTGELFF TGTGCCAGTAGTATAAAGGGGACAGGAAATACCGGGGAGCTGTTTTTT
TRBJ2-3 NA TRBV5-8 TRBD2 CASSLGGTSGVPDTQYF TGTGCCAGCAGCTTGGGGGGGACTAGCGGGGTTCCAGATACGCAGTATTTT
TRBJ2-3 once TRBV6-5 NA CASKTGLSTDTQYF TGTGCCAGCAAGACGGGACTGAGCACAGATACGCAGTATTTT
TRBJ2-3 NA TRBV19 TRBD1 CASSRRTGDTQYF TGTGCCAGTAGTAGAAGGACAGGGGATACGCAGTATTTT
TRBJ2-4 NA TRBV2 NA CASEGSPTKNIQYF TGTGCCAGCGAGGGCAGCCCCACAAAAAACATTCAGTACTTC
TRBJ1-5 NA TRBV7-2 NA CASSLGTGMGQPQHF TGTGCCAGCAGCTTAGGAACAGGGATGGGTCAGCCCCAGCATTTT
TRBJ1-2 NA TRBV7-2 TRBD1 CASSGMTGISGYTF TGTGCCAGCAGCGGCATGACAGGGATTAGTGGCTACACCTTC
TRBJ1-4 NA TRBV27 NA CASSLTGREKLFF TGTGCCAGCAGTTTAACAGGGCGAGAAAAACTGTTTTTT
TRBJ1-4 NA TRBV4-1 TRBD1 CASSRVGTGAEKLFF TGCGCCAGCAGCCGGGTGGGGACAGGGGCTGAAAAACTGTTTTTT
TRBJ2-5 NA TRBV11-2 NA CASSPSLLEETQYF TGTGCCAGCAGCCCTAGTTTGCTGGAAGAGACCCAGTACTTC
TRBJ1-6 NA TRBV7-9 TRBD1 CASSGTGTSPLHF TGTGCCAGCAGCGGGACAGGGACTTCACCCCTCCACTTT
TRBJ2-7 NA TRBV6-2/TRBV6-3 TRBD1 CASSYSVLGQGAQSFYEQYF TGTGCCAGCAGTTACTCGGTCCTTGGACAGGGGGCTCAGTCGTTTTACGAGCAGTACTTC
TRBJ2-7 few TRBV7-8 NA CASSGQGGIYEQYF TGTGCCAGCAGTGGGCAGGGGGGAATTTACGAGCAGTACTTC
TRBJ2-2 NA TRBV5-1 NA CASSLGGNTGELFF TGCGCCAGCAGCCTCGGAGGGAACACCGGGGAGCTGTTTTTT
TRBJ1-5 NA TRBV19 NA CASSMTGFQPQHF TGTGCCAGTAGTATGACGGGGTTCCAGCCCCAGCATTTT
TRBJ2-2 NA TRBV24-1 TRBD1 CATSASGQGITGELFF TGTGCCACCAGTGCGTCGGGACAGGGAATTACCGGGGAGCTGTTTTTT
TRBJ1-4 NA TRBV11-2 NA CASSPLGRENEKLFF TGTGCCAGCAGCCCACTCGGGAGGGAAAATGAAAAACTGTTTTTT
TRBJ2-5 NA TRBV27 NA CASSFSAGASYQETQYF TGTGCCAGCAGTTTTTCGGCGGGGGCCTCGTACCAAGAGACCCAGTACTTC
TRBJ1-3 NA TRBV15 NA CATSRDRFRVGGTAGNTIYF TGTGCCACCAGCAGAGATAGGTTCAGAGTGGGGGGGACCGCGGGAAACACCATATATTTT
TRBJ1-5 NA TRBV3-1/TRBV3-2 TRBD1 CASSPSHKDRAHQPQHF TGTGCCAGCAGCCCCTCCCACAAAGACAGGGCACATCAGCCCCAGCATTTT
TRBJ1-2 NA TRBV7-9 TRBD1 CASSLGGSPGQENYGYTF TGTGCCAGCAGCTTAGGCGGGTCGCCGGGACAGGAGAACTATGGCTACACCTTC
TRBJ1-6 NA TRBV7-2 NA CASSFVNSPLHF TGTGCCAGCAGCTTCGTGAATTCACCCCTCCACTTT
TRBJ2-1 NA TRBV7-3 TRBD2 CASSLGRSGGHNEQFF TGTGCCAGCAGCTTAGGGCGTAGCGGGGGACACAATGAGCAGTTCTTC
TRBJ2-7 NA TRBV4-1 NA CASSQDRDSSDYEQYF TGCGCCAGCAGCCAAGACCGGGACTCATCGGATTACGAGCAGTACTTC
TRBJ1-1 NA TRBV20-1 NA CTPRGAFF TGCACCCCCCGGGGGGCTTTCTTT
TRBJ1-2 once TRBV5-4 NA CASRQGSGNYGYTF TGTGCCAGCCGCCAGGGGTCAGGGAACTATGGCTACACCTTC
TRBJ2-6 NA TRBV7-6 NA CASSSQARSSGANVLTF TGTGCCAGCAGCTCACAGGCCCGAAGCTCTGGGGCCAACGTCCTGACTTTC
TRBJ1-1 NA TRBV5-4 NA CASSKTGNTEAFF TGTGCCAGCAGCAAGACAGGGAACACTGAAGCTTTCTTT
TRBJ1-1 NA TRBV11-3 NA CASSRGGGGGTEAFF TGTGCCAGCAGCCGCGGGGGCGGTGGTGGTACTGAAGCTTTCTTT
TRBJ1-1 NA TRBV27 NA CASSSSEVNTEAFF NA
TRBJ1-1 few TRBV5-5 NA CASSPTGVDTEAFF TGTGCCAGCAGCCCCACAGGTGTGGACACTGAAGCTTTCTTT
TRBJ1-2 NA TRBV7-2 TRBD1 CASSLYRGYPYGYTF TGTGCCAGCAGCCTCTACAGGGGGTACCCTTATGGCTACACCTTC
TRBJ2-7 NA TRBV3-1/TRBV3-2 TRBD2 CASSLLPGEGEQYF TGTGCCAGCAGCCTCCTACCGGGGGAGGGCGAGCAGTACTTC
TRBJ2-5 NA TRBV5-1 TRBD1 CASSLVWGQQETQYF TGCGCCAGCAGCTTGGTTTGGGGACAGCAAGAGACCCAGTACTTC
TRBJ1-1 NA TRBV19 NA CASSITPSQWNTEAFF TGTGCCAGTAGTATCACCCCGTCGCAGTGGAACACTGAAGCTTTCTTT